This T cell receptor beta chain was profiled in a study of blood T cell repertoires in COVID-19. Study overall: COVID-19 samples from acute and convalescent phases originated in the United States, Italy and Spain. T cells, B-cell-depleted T cells, or PBMCs provided the cDNA or gDNA that served as material.

Cohorts were based on clinical histories the participants reported. CDR3 length: 14 residues. Germline V lookup: CDR1 MGHDK, CDR2 SYGVNS. Trimming left V 1 base short and J 4 bases short, with 8 bases between. The method was immunoSEQ multiplex PCR; TCRdb's version includes in-frame clones alone and lacks a portion of them. This table holds 260,000 or so clones, roughly 90% found once. This TCR was sampled from a woman aged 30 to 39 with acute COVID-19. Sequenced material: PBMCs or T cells enriched from blood (not recorded which). The chain couples TRBV25-1 to TRBJ1-5; D unresolved. The CDR3 loop reads CASSESEVNQPQHF. DNA for the CDR3: TGTGCCAGCAGTGAATCGGAGGTAAATCAGCCCCAGCATTTT.